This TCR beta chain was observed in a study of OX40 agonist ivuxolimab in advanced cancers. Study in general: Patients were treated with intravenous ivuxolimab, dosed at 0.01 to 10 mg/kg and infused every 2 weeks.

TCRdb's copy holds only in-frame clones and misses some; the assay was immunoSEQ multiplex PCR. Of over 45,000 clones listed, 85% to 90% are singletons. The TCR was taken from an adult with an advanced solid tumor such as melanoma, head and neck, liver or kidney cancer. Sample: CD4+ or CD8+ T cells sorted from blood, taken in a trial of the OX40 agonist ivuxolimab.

CDR3 DNA sequence: TGTGCCAGCAGCTTGACCCTCAACCCCTATCAGCCCCAGCATTTT. Protein: CASSLTLNPYQPQHF. The chain carries TRBV5-5 and TRBJ1-5; no reliable D call. Germline assignment: CDR1 SGHKS and CDR2 YYEKEE (reference sequence). The CDR3 runs to 15 residues. Trimming removed 1 base from V and 5 bases from J, with 13 bases in between. Full variable domain (missing parts from reference TRBV5-5 and TRBJ1-5): DAGVTQSPTHLIKTRGQQVTLRCSPISGHKSVSWYQQVLGQGPQFIFQYYEKEERGRGNFPDRFSARQFPNYSSELNVNALLLGDSALYLCASSLTLNPYQPQHFGDGTRLSIL.